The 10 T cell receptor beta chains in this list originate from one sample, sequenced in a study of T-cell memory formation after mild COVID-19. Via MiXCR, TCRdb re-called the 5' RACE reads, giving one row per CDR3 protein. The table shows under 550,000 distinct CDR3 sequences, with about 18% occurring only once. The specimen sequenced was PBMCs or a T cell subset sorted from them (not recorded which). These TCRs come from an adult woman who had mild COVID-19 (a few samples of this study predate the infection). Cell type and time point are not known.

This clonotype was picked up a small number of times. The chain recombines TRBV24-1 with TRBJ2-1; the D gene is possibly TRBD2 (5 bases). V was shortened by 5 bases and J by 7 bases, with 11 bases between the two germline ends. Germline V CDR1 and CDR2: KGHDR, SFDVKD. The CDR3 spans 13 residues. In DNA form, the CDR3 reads TGTGCCACCAGTGTAGATTGGAGGAATGAGCAGTTCTTC. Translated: CATSVDWRNEQFF.

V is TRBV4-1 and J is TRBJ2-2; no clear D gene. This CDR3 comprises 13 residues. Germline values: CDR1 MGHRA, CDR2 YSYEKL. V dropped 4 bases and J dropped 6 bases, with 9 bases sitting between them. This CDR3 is CASSPSASGELFF. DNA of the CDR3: TGCGCCAGCAGCCCCTCCGCTTCCGGGGAGCTGTTTTTT.

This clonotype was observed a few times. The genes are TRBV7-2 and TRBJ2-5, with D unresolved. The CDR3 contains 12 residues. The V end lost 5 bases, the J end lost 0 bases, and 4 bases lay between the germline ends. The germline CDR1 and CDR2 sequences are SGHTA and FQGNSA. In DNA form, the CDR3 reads TGTGCCAGCAGCATATACCAAGAGACCCAGTACTTC. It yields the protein CASSIYQETQYF.

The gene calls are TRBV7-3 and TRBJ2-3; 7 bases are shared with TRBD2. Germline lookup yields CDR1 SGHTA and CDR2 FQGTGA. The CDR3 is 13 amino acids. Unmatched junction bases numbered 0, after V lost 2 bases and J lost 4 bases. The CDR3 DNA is TGTGCCAGCAGCTTACGGGAGGCAGATACGCAGTATTTT. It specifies CASSLREADTQYF.

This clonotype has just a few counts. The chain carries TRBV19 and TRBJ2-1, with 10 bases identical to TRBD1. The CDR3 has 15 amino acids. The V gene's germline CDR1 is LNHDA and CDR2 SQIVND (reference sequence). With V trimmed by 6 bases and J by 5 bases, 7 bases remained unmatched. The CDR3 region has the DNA TGTGCCAGTAGCCCGACAGGGGGCTTAGACAATGAGCAGTTCTTC. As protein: CASSPTGGLDNEQFF.

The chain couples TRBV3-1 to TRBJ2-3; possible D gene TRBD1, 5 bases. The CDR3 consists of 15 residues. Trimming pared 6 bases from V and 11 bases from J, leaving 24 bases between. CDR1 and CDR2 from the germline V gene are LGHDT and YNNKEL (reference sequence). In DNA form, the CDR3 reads TGTGCCAGCAGGTCACACGTTGGGGCGACAGCCCGGCAGTATTTT. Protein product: CASRSHVGATARQYF.

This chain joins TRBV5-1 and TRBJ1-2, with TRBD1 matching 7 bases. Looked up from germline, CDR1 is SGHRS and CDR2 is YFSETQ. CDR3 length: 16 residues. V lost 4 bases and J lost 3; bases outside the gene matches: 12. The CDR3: CASSTWGTVEDYGYTF. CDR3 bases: TGCGCCAGCAGCACCTGGGGGACAGTCGAAGACTATGGCTACACCTTC.

The DNA of the CDR3 is TGCAGTGCTACGGGGGGGGGGGACTATGGCTACACCTTC. Its protein product is CSATGGGDYGYTF. The chain uses TRBV20-1 and TRBJ1-2; TRBD1 might be the D (5 bases). The germline V and J ends were trimmed by 4 bases and 3 bases, with 12 bases remaining between them. Germline V CDR1 and CDR2: DFQATT, SNEGSKA (reference sequence). The CDR3 runs to 13 residues.

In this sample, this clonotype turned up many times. DNA of the CDR3: TGTGCCAGCAGCGGGGGACAGCATCAAGAGACCCAGTACTTC. Translating gives CASSGGQHQETQYF. J is TRBJ2-5 and V is TRBV6-6, with D perhaps TRBD1 (7 bases). Trimming took off 6 bases at V and 2 bases at J, with 13 bases between the two ends. CDR3 length equals 14 residues. The germline V gene encodes CDR1 MNHNY and CDR2 SVGAGI (reference sequence).

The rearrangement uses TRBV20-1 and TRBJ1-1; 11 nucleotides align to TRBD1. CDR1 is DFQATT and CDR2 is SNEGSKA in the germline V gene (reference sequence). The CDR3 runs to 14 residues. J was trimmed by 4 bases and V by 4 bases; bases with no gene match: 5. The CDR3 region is CSAMDRGRGTEAFF. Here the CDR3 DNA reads TGCAGTGCTATGGACAGGGGGCGAGGCACTGAAGCTTTCTTT.